This T cell receptor (beta chain) stems from a study of monozygotic twins with inflammatory bowel disease. Germline V CDR1 and CDR2: SGHTA, FQGNSA. The CDR3 is 13 amino acids. With regard to this clonotype: The antigen is not known.

Overall study findings and caveats: Twins classed as concordant or discordant showed no difference in repertoire similarity, possibly from limited power.

Every single donor had a roughly 2.5 ml blood sample drawn. After skipping T cell sorting, the authors isolated total RNA from whole blood. Nested PCRs of about 17 and 10 cycles, two in total, were run on TCRalpha and TCRbeta cDNA. For each CDR3 protein, TCRdb gives one entry from its re-call of the 5' RACE reads, without DNA. The sample has about 300,000 distinct CDR3 sequences, and its top ten clones hold 5.6%. The chain couples TRBV7-2 to TRBJ2-3. The sequence came from a human donor with ulcerative colitis or Crohn's disease, or a healthy co-twin of an affected twin (not recorded which). The specimen sequenced was blood. The CDR3 region is CASSAQTTDTQYF.